These 30 T cell receptor beta chains share one sample of origin, sequenced in a study of cytomegalovirus exposure and HLA in healthy donors. The PCR employed 60 Vbeta primers together with 13 Jbeta primers. Only in-frame clones appear in the TCRdb table, and some are missing; sequencing was by immunoSEQ multiplex PCR. The sample contains around 100,000 clones, more than 75% of which appear only once. The sequenced material came from PBMCs. These receptors originate from a woman aged 40 to 50 in good health and CMV-seronegative.

In this sample, this clone turned up a few times. The chain combines TRBV11-2 with TRBJ1-4, with 7 bases that match TRBD1. The germline gives CDR1 SGHAT, CDR2 FQNNGV. J lost 3 bases, V lost 5 bases, and 6 bases had no gene match. The CDR3 has 15 amino acids. In DNA, the CDR3 is TGTGCCAGCAGCCTCTCGACAGGGTCTAATGAAAAACTGTTTTTT. It yields the protein CASSLSTGSNEKLFF.

This chain uses TRBV7-6 with TRBJ2-1, with 7 bases that match TRBD2. This CDR3 has 13 residues. The trim removed 3 bases at V and 5 bases at J, leaving 1 base unmatched. Per germline, CDR1 SGHVS and CDR2 FNYEAQ. CDR3 DNA sequence: TGTGCCAGCAGCTTCGGGACTAACAATGAGCAGTTCTTC. This codes for CASSFGTNNEQFF.

The chain employs TRBV4-1 and TRBJ2-1, with 10 bases fitting TRBD2. Trimming at V came to 4 bases and at J to 4 bases, leaving 7 bases not matched to a gene. Looked up from germline, CDR1 is MGHRA and CDR2 is YSYEKL. This CDR3 is built from 16 residues. The CDR3 is CASSRSTSGSYNEQFF. The CDR3 coding sequence is TGCGCCAGCAGCCGATCGACTAGCGGGTCTTACAATGAGCAGTTCTTC.

This clone was seen once. The chain carries TRBV21-1 and TRBJ2-2; TRBD1, the table's D call, was not compared with the DNA. TRBV21-1 has pseudogene status. The CDR3 is 20 amino acids. The CDR3 region has the DNA TGTGCCAGCAGCCCTTACTTCGATCGAGGGGGCATTAATCAGGCCGGGGAGCTGTTTTTT. It encodes CASSPYFDRGGINQAGELFF.

The sample holds one count of this clone. The rearrangement uses TRBV7-8 and TRBJ2-7, with 13 bases lining up with TRBD2. The V segment lost 4 bases and the J segment 0 bases; nucleotides outside the gene matches: 9. The germline V gene has CDR1 SGHVS and CDR2 FQNEAQ. The CDR3 is 18 residues long. In DNA form, the CDR3 reads TGTGCCAGCAGCTCACCACTAGCGGGAGGGCCAGGCTCCTACGAGCAGTACTTC. Translating gives CASSSPLAGGPGSYEQYF.

V usage is TRBV13 and J usage is TRBJ1-1, with D possibly TRBD1 on 6 matching bases. The CDR3 is 15 amino acids. Germline loops: CDR1 PRHDT, CDR2 FYEKMQ (reference sequence). V lost 5 bases and J 2 bases, leaving 15 bases between the germline ends. This chain's CDR3 is CASSHRLDRNTEAFF. For the CDR3, the DNA is TGTGCCAGCAGCCACCGCCTGGACAGAAACACTGAAGCTTTCTTT.

The chain's CDR3 is CASSFGDRGPSGNTIYF. The CDR3 DNA reads TGTGCCAGCAGCTTTGGGGACAGGGGGCCTTCTGGAAACACCATATATTTT. This chain uses TRBV7-8 with TRBJ1-3, with 12 bases aligning to TRBD1. The germline V gene encodes CDR1 SGHVS and CDR2 FQNEAQ. V dropped 3 bases and J dropped 1; count of bases not matched to a gene: 4. The CDR3 has 17 residues. Complete variable domain (other parts from reference TRBV7-8 and TRBJ1-3): GAGVSQSPRYKVAKRGQDVALRCDPISGHVSLFWYQQALGQGPEFLTYFQNEAQLDKSGLPSDRFFAERPEGSVSTLKIQRTQQEDSAVYLCASSFGDRGPSGNTIYFGEGSWLTVV.

This clone was counted only a few times. J is TRBJ2-5 and V is TRBV14, with TRBD1 as a possible D gene (6 bases). Germline CDR1 and CDR2: SGHDN and FVKESK. Trimming shortened V by 3 bases and J by 5 bases, and 16 bases separated the two germline ends. The CDR3 is made up of 15 amino acids. The CDR3 DNA reads as TGTGCCAGCAGCCATGAGGACCTTCAGGGGGAGACCCAGTACTTC. Protein: CASSHEDLQGETQYF.

The genes are TRBV19 and TRBJ2-2; 7 nucleotides match TRBD1. The CDR3 contains 17 residues. Trimming took 1 base from V and 3 from J; bases not matched to a gene: 8. Germline loops: CDR1 LNHDA, CDR2 SQIVND (reference sequence). CDR3 region: CASSIGTGYAHTGELFF. CDR3 bases: TGTGCCAGTAGTATAGGGACAGGCTACGCTCACACCGGGGAGCTGTTTTTT.

The chain couples TRBV29-1 to TRBJ1-3, with 9 bases fitting TRBD1. This CDR3 is built from 14 residues. Per the germline V gene, CDR1 is SQVTM and CDR2 is ANQGSEA. The V segment lost 6 bases and the J segment 3 bases; nucleotides outside the gene matches: 6. The CDR3 loop reads CSVEQGAVGNTIYF. DNA of the CDR3: TGCAGCGTGGAACAGGGGGCGGTTGGAAACACCATATATTTT. Full variable domain (missing parts from reference TRBV29-1 and TRBJ1-3): SAVISQKPSRDICQRGTSLTIQCQVDSQVTMMFWYRQQPGQSLTLIATANQGSEATYESGFVIDKFPISRPNLTFSTLTVSNMSPEDSSIYLCSVEQGAVGNTIYFGEGSWLTVV.

The V call is TRBV6-5, the J call TRBJ1-5; D might be TRBD1 (6 bases). The CDR3 runs 14 residues. Trimming pared 0 bases from V and 9 bases from J, leaving 12 bases between. The germline V gene has CDR1 MNHEY and CDR2 SVGAGI. The CDR3 sequence: CASSYSGQNWPQHF. The CDR3 DNA sequence: TGTGCCAGCAGTTACTCTGGACAGAATTGGCCCCAGCATTTT.

The chain uses TRBV28 and TRBJ1-4; a possible D gene is TRBD1 (6 bases). The V gene's germline CDR1 is MDHEN and CDR2 SYDVKM. The length of the CDR3 is 14 residues. V lost 4 bases and J lost 1, with 7 bases in between. The CDR3 sequence: CASSYRETNEKLFF. The CDR3 region has the DNA TGTGCCAGCAGTTACAGGGAAACTAATGAAAAACTGTTTTTT.

The chain employs TRBV9 and TRBJ2-7; 14 nucleotides align to TRBD2. CDR3 length: 16 residues. V was clipped by 5 bases and J by 5 bases; unmatched bases: 9. Per the germline V gene, CDR1 is SGDLS and CDR2 is YYNGEE. The CDR3 sequence is CASSAGTSGSSDEQYF. CDR3 DNA: TGTGCCAGCAGTGCCGGGACTAGCGGGAGTAGTGACGAGCAGTACTTC.

Note on this clone: Compared with germline, one end of the junction differs, possibly owing to a read error. Other DNA sequences in the sample encode the same CDR3. The rearrangement joins TRBV28 to TRBJ1-2; no clear D. This CDR3 spans 14 amino acids. Germline CDR1 and CDR2: MDHEN and SYDVKM. The CDR3 spells CASSLGLKNYGYTF. The CDR3 DNA follows: TGCGCCAGCAGTTTAGGACTGAAAAACTATGGCTACACCTTC.

V usage is TRBV18 and J usage is TRBJ2-7; no reliable D call. The CDR3 sequence is 14 residues long. CDR1 is KGHSH, CDR2 LQKENI, per germline. V lost 3 bases to trimming and J lost 0 bases, with 9 bases between them. The CDR3 loop is CASSPDRLSYEQYF. The CDR3 DNA reads TGTGCCAGCTCACCTGACCGACTCTCCTACGAGCAGTACTTC. Full variable domain (outside the CDR3, taken from reference TRBV18 and TRBJ2-7): NAGVMQNPRHLVRRRGQEARLRCSPMKGHSHVYWYRQLPEEGLKFMVYLQKENIIDESGMPKERFSAEFPKEGPSILRIQQVVRGDSAAYFCASSPDRLSYEQYFGPGTRLTVT.

The chain employs TRBV6-6 and TRBJ2-1; 7 bases line up with TRBD1. The CDR3 extends over 15 amino acids. Germline V lookup: CDR1 MNHNY, CDR2 SVGAGI (reference sequence). V was pared by 5 bases and J by 5 bases, with 9 bases of the junction left unmatched. This chain's CDR3 is CASSLDRDGDNEQFF. Written as DNA, the CDR3 is TGTGCCAGCAGTCTCGACAGGGACGGGGACAATGAGCAGTTCTTC.

Only a few counts were recorded for this clone. The chain couples TRBV5-6 to TRBJ2-1; no clear D gene. CDR3 size: 15 residues. Germline lookup yields CDR1 SGHDT and CDR2 YYEEEE. Between the trimmed V and J ends, which lost 0 bases and 0 bases, there was a span of 7 bases. CDR3 bases: TGTGCCAGCAGCTTGGTGTGGGCCTCCTACAATGAGCAGTTCTTC. Translated, it gives CASSLVWASYNEQFF.

The gene calls are TRBV28 and TRBJ1-6, with 9 positions matching TRBD1. This CDR3 is built from 21 residues. The trim removed 3 bases at V and 4 bases at J, leaving 19 bases unmatched. CDR1 and CDR2 (germline): MDHEN, SYDVKM. CDR3 sequence reads: CASSFPKSGTGTIGYNSPLHF. The DNA of the CDR3 is TGTGCCAGCAGTTTTCCCAAATCCGGGACAGGGACCATAGGATATAATTCACCCCTCCACTTT.

CDR3 coding DNA: TGTGCCAGCAGTTCCGAGCCTAGCGGGACCTCTGAGCAGTTCTTC. Amino acid sequence: CASSSEPSGTSEQFF. The gene calls are TRBV28 and TRBJ2-1, with 9 bases matching TRBD2. Germline values: CDR1 MDHEN, CDR2 SYDVKM. This CDR3 has 15 amino acids. The junction had 10 bases not matched to a gene; V was cut back by 4 bases and J by 9 bases. Full variable domain (rest looked up from reference TRBV28 and TRBJ2-1): DVKVTQSSRYLVKRTGEKVFLECVQDMDHENMFWYRQDPGLGLRLIYFSYDVKMKEKGDIPEGYSVSREKKERFSLILESASTNQTSMYLCASSSEPSGTSEQFFGPGTRLTVL.

This clone came up a few times. V and J are TRBV7-4 and TRBJ1-1; weak D call: TRBD1 (6 bases). This CDR3 is built from 13 residues. The V gene's germline CDR1 is SGHVT and CDR2 SQSDAQ. The V and J ends lost 7 bases and 4 bases respectively, with 13 bases between them. This CDR3 is CASIPRGPTEAFF. Here the CDR3 DNA reads TGTGCCAGCATCCCCAGGGGACCCACTGAAGCTTTCTTT.

V usage is TRBV27 and J usage is TRBJ2-7; a possible D gene is TRBD1 (8 bases). This CDR3 is 23 amino acids long. Trimming took 3 bases from V and 3 from J, leaving 39 bases between them. Germline lookup yields CDR1 MNHEY and CDR2 SMNVEV (reference sequence). The CDR3 DNA reads TGTGCCAGCAGTTTCAACCCTATTTTGAGCGGGGAGGTAGTTGGACAGGGCCACTACGAGCAGTACTTC. It codes for CASSFNPILSGEVVGQGHYEQYF.

The chain recombines TRBV9 with TRBJ2-1; D remains ambiguous. The CDR3 spans 13 residues. With 0 bases removed from V and 5 bases from J, the gap between germline ends came to 6 bases. Germline V gene data show CDR1 as SGDLS and CDR2 as YYNGEE. CDR3 sequence (DNA): TGTGCCAGCAGCGTAGGGCCCCACAATGAGCAGTTCTTC. Translated, it gives CASSVGPHNEQFF.

This clone was seen only once. Germline and junction disagree at one end, which may indicate a read error. The chain has TRBV7-7 and TRBJ2-7; 12 nucleotides line up with TRBD2. The CDR3 totals 17 residues. Germline V CDR1 and CDR2: SSHAT, FNYEAQ (reference sequence). This CDR3 reads CASSPGPPGLAGYEQYF. CDR3 bases: TGTGCTAGCAGCCCAGGCCCCCCGGGACTAGCGGGTTACGAGCAGTACTTC.

The rearrangement uses TRBV19 and TRBJ2-7; TRBD1 might be the D (5 bases). Trimming shortened V by 3 bases and J by 4 bases, and 10 bases separated the two germline ends. Germline CDR1 and CDR2: LNHDA and SQIVND (reference sequence). CDR3 length: 13 residues. The DNA of the CDR3 is TGTGCCAGTAGTATGGGGCCAGATTACGAGCAGTACTTC. Amino acids: CASSMGPDYEQYF. The variable domain in full, with the rest retrieved from reference TRBV19 and TRBJ2-7, is DGGITQSPKYLFRKEGQNVTLSCEQNLNHDAMYWYRQDPGQGLRLIYYSQIVNDFQKGDIAEGYSVSREKKESFPLTVTSAQKNPTAFYLCASSMGPDYEQYFGPGTRLTVT.

This chain uses TRBV28 with TRBJ1-1; no firm D call. The V end was cut by 2 bases, the J end by 1 base, with 20 bases between. The germline V gene encodes CDR1 MDHEN and CDR2 SYDVKM. The CDR3 has 18 amino acids. DNA for the CDR3: TGTGCCAGCAGTTTACGCTCTGAGAGCCATGAGGGGAACACTGAAGCTTTCTTT. As protein: CASSLRSESHEGNTEAFF.

This clone has only one observation. The genes are TRBV5-6 and TRBJ2-1, with 13 bases aligning to TRBD2. The junction had 8 bases not matched to a gene; V was cut back by 6 bases and J by 5 bases. The germline gives CDR1 SGHDT, CDR2 YYEEEE. The length of the CDR3 is 16 residues. CDR3 bases: TGTGCCAGCATCCTGAGGGGACTAGCGGGAAACAATGAGCAGTTCTTC. Its protein product is CASILRGLAGNNEQFF.

V and J are TRBV5-4 and TRBJ2-5; TRBD2 matches 7 bases. Germline values: CDR1 SGHNT, CDR2 YYREEE (reference sequence). The CDR3 consists of 15 residues. The V gene end was trimmed by 5 bases and the J gene end by 4 bases; junction bases not matched to a gene: 11. The CDR3 protein is CASRMEVGGIETQYF. The DNA for the CDR3 is TGTGCCAGCAGGATGGAAGTGGGAGGGATAGAGACCCAGTACTTC. Combining the CDR3 with reference TRBV5-4 and TRBJ2-5 gives the whole variable domain ETGVTQSPTHLIKTRGQQVTLRCSSQSGHNTVSWYQQALGQGPQFIFQYYREEENGRGNFPPRFSGLQFPNYSSELNVNALELDDSALYLCASRMEVGGIETQYFGPGTRLLVL.

CDR3 DNA sequence: TGTGCCAGCAGGGCGGGACTCTCTATCACAGATACGCAGTATTTT. This gives the protein CASRAGLSITDTQYF. J is TRBJ2-3 and V is TRBV7-2; D perhaps matches TRBD2 (6 bases). Trimming removed 6 bases at V and 2 bases at J, with 15 bases between. The CDR3 sequence is 15 residues long. Germline-derived CDR1 and CDR2 are SGHTA and FQGNSA.

This rearrangement joins TRBV19 to TRBJ2-4, with TRBD1 matching 7 bases. Germline V CDR1 and CDR2: LNHDA, SQIVND (reference sequence). The V gene end was trimmed by 3 bases and the J gene end by 6 bases; junction bases not matched to a gene: 5. The CDR3 contains 14 residues. CDR3 coding DNA: TGTGCCAGTAGTATTAGACAGGGTTTAAACATTCAGTACTTC. Protein: CASSIRQGLNIQYF.

In its sample, this clone was seen a few times. The V call is TRBV19, the J call TRBJ2-7; TRBD2 aligns across 9 bases. The CDR3 loop spans 14 amino acids. The germline V gene encodes CDR1 LNHDA and CDR2 SQIVND (reference sequence). V was pared by 5 bases and J by 6 bases, with 8 bases of the junction left unmatched. CDR3 coding DNA: TGTGCCAGTAGTTCCTTAGCGGGAGCTTCCGAGCAGTACTTC. Amino acid sequence: CASSSLAGASEQYF.